These 30 T cell receptor beta chains were sequenced from one sample in a study of beta chain features in type 1 diabetes. No antigen is known for these receptors. Findings and caveats of the study: People with Type 1 diabetes carried modestly yet significantly shorter TCRB CDR3s in all four CD4+ subsets.

Of the isolated RNA, all was reverse transcribed, and so the sequenced material was expressed TCRB transcripts. Method: immunoSEQ multiplex PCR; TCRdb's copy keeps in-frame clones and lacks some. The sample contains roughly 150,000 clones, about 9.4% of which appear only once. Sequenced: central memory CD4+ T cells from blood. These TCRs come from a man aged 25-40 years with type 1 diabetes.

This clone was observed many times. The V gene is TRBV2, the J gene TRBJ2-5; D uncertain. There are 12 residues in the CDR3. V shed 8 bases and J shed 4 bases, with 11 bases lying between them. CDR1 and CDR2 from the germline V gene are SNHLY and FYNNEI. CDR3 in amino acids: CASETTGETQYF. The DNA of the CDR3 is TGTGCCAGCGAGACGACTGGAGAGACCCAGTACTTC.

This sequence joins TRBV7-3 and TRBJ2-1, with D possibly TRBD2 on 5 matching bases. Germline V gives CDR1 SGHTA, CDR2 FQGTGA. The V and J ends lost 5 bases and 6 bases respectively, with 14 bases between them. This CDR3 is built from 14 residues. CDR3 nucleotide sequence: TGTGCCAGCAGCCCGAGCTCAGCGGCCAATGAGCAGTTCTTC. It translates to CASSPSSAANEQFF.

The chain uses TRBV10-3 and TRBJ2-3, with D possibly being TRBD2 (6 bases). The CDR3 runs to 12 residues. Per the germline V gene, CDR1 is ENHRY and CDR2 is SYGVKD. V lost 8 bases, J lost 3 bases, and 9 bases lay in between. The CDR3 region is CAIFSGTDTQYF. The DNA for the CDR3 is TGTGCCATCTTTAGCGGAACAGATACGCAGTATTTT.

This clone was detected only a few times. V and J are TRBV5-4 and TRBJ1-2; the D gene is possibly TRBD1 (5 bases). The V gene's germline CDR1 is SGHNT and CDR2 YYREEE (reference sequence). Trimming pared 2 bases from V and 3 bases from J, leaving 14 bases between. The CDR3 totals 15 residues. The CDR3 is CASSFPSGGDYGYTF. DNA of the CDR3: TGTGCCAGCAGCTTCCCCAGTGGGGGGGACTATGGCTACACCTTC.

This clone was found a few times. This sequence joins TRBV7-3 and TRBJ2-1; the match to TRBD2 covers 7 bases. Germline V CDR1 and CDR2: SGHTA, FQGTGA. V gave up 4 bases and J gave up 7 bases; unmatched junction bases: 7. The CDR3 length is 14 residues. DNA of the CDR3: TGTGCCAGCAGCTCGGCGGGGGTGATAAATGAGCAGTTCTTC. Translating gives CASSSAGVINEQFF.

This clone was picked up a small number of times. V usage is TRBV4-2 and J usage is TRBJ2-3; TRBD1 might be the D (5 bases). The length of the CDR3 is 16 residues. V shed 0 bases and J shed 6 bases, with 16 bases lying between them. The germline V gene has CDR1 LGHNA and CDR2 YNFKEQ. In nucleotides, the CDR3 is TGTGCCAGCAGCCAAGATCGGCAGGGATACCGGGATACGCAGTATTTT. It translates to CASSQDRQGYRDTQYF.

CDR3 bases: TGTGCCTGGGGGCGGGACAGGGAGCACCGGGAGCTGTTTTTT. Amino acids: CAWGRDREHRELFF. The chain is built from TRBV30 and TRBJ2-2, with 9 bases lining up with TRBD1. The germline V gene has CDR1 GTSNPN and CDR2 SVGIG (reference sequence). CDR3 length: 14 amino acids. J was trimmed by 9 bases and V by 5 bases; bases with no gene match: 10.

V usage is TRBV19 and J usage is TRBJ2-7, with TRBD1 as a possible D gene (6 bases). The CDR3 sequence is 14 residues long. The ends were cut back, 5 bases at V and 6 bases at J, with 17 bases in the middle. Germline V gives CDR1 LNHDA, CDR2 SQIVND (reference sequence). The CDR3, as DNA: TGTGCCAGTAGTGTTAAACAGGGAAGGGGCGAGCAGTACTTC. It codes for CASSVKQGRGEQYF.

The chain is built from TRBV7-2 and TRBJ1-5; TRBD1 might be the D (5 bases). Germline CDR1 is SGHTA and CDR2 is FQGNSA. The CDR3 consists of 16 residues. The ends were cut back, 1 base at V and 2 bases at J, with 12 bases in the middle. CDR3 bases: TGTGCCAGCAGCTTAGGTCCAGGGTATGGCAATCAGCCCCAGCATTTT. Translation gives CASSLGPGYGNQPQHF.

This clone turned up a few times. The CDR3 sequence: CASRWAGVRTDTQYF. The DNA for the CDR3 is TGCGCCAGCAGGTGGGCGGGAGTCCGAACAGATACGCAGTATTTT. The V gene is TRBV5-1, the J gene TRBJ2-3; 7 nucleotides match TRBD2. V trimming: 5 bases; J trimming: 3 bases; junction bases outside the gene matches: 9. There are 15 residues in the CDR3. Germline CDR1 SGHRS, CDR2 YFSETQ.

This clone was seen only a few times. The chain employs TRBV18 and TRBJ1-1; possible D gene TRBD1, 5 bases. The V end lost 3 bases, the J end lost 4 bases, and 15 bases lay between the germline ends. CDR1 and CDR2 from the germline V gene are KGHSH and LQKENI. CDR3 length equals 15 residues. The CDR3 bases are TGTGCCAGCTCACCGGGGACTGGTGAAGGCACTGAAGCTTTCTTT. It translates to CASSPGTGEGTEAFF.

V and J are TRBV7-9 and TRBJ2-3, with 8 nucleotides matching TRBD2. Looked up from germline, CDR1 is SEHNR and CDR2 is FQNEAQ (reference sequence). V shed 2 bases, J shed 2 bases, and the junction held 6 bases outside the gene matches. This CDR3 comprises 16 residues. This CDR3 reads CASSLYSGSSTDTQYF. In DNA, the CDR3 is TGTGCCAGCAGCTTATACAGCGGGAGTTCCACAGATACGCAGTATTTT.

This clone turned up a few times. The chain is built from TRBV6-5 and TRBJ2-5, with D possibly TRBD2 on 5 matching bases. The J call is uncertain, as TRBJ2-7 better fits the DNA end. The CDR3 totals 14 residues. Germline lookup yields CDR1 MNHEY and CDR2 SVGAGI. The CDR3 loop reads CASSSAGRSYEQYF. The CDR3 coding sequence is TGTGCCAGCAGTTCCGCGGGCCGGAGTTACGAGCAGTACTTC.

The V and J genes are TRBV18 and TRBJ2-7, with unresolved D. V was pared by 2 bases and J by 0 bases, with 5 bases between. The CDR3 runs 13 residues. The germline V gene encodes CDR1 KGHSH and CDR2 LQKENI. CDR3 DNA: TGTGCCAGCTCACCATCAATCTCCTACGAGCAGTACTTC. Its protein product is CASSPSISYEQYF. The entire variable domain, with the rest obtained from reference TRBV18 and TRBJ2-7, is as follows: NAGVMQNPRHLVRRRGQEARLRCSPMKGHSHVYWYRQLPEEGLKFMVYLQKENIIDESGMPKERFSAEFPKEGPSILRIQQVVRGDSAAYFCASSPSISYEQYFGPGTRLTVT.

A few counts support this clone. The chain couples TRBV2 to TRBJ2-3; 7 bases map to TRBD1. The CDR3 has 15 amino acids. V shed 5 bases and J 0 bases; nucleotides not matched to a gene: 5. From germline, CDR1 is SNHLY and CDR2 FYNNEI. DNA of the CDR3: TGTGCCAGCAGTCTCCCGGGACAGAGCACAGATACGCAGTATTTT. This translates into CASSLPGQSTDTQYF. Full variable domain (outside the CDR3, taken from reference TRBV2 and TRBJ2-3): EPEVTQTPSHQVTQMGQEVILRCVPISNHLYFYWYRQILGQKVEFLVSFYNNEISEKSEIFDDQFSVERPDGSNFTLKIRSTKLEDSAMYFCASSLPGQSTDTQYFGPGTRLTVL.

This chain links TRBV6-1 with TRBJ2-1; 7 bases agree with TRBD2. V lost 6 bases to trimming and J lost 4 bases; unmatched junction nucleotides: 9. CDR3 size: 15 residues. Germline V lookup: CDR1 MNHNS, CDR2 SASEGT. The CDR3 DNA is TGTGCCAGCAGCTTCTGGACTAGTGAGTACAATGAGCAGTTCTTC. Protein: CASSFWTSEYNEQFF.

The genes are TRBV5-1 and TRBJ2-3, with TRBD2 identical over 11 bases. Germline CDR1 is SGHRS and CDR2 is YFSETQ. The length of the CDR3 is 16 residues. J lost 1 base, V lost 5 bases, and 6 bases had no gene match. The CDR3 sequence is CASRTGTSGGTDTQYF. The CDR3 DNA reads TGCGCCAGCAGGACCGGGACTAGCGGTGGCACAGATACGCAGTATTTT.

This clone was counted a few times. Other DNA sequences in this sample translate to the same CDR3. The genes are TRBV29-1 and TRBJ2-7; 9 bases align to TRBD1. Germline CDR1 SQVTM, CDR2 ANQGSEA. J was trimmed by 3 bases and V by 1 base; bases with no gene match: 1. The CDR3 contains 13 residues. The CDR3 sequence is CSVEGDRDYEQYF. In DNA, the CDR3 is TGCAGCGTTGAAGGGGACAGGGACTACGAGCAGTACTTC.

This clone was detected a few times. This sequence joins TRBV14 and TRBJ2-7; D is possibly TRBD2 (5 bases). This CDR3 comprises 13 residues. V dropped 0 bases and J dropped 3 bases, with 6 bases sitting between them. The V gene's germline CDR1 is SGHDN and CDR2 FVKESK. Here the CDR3 DNA reads TGTGCCAGCAGCCAAGAACTAGACTACGAGCAGTACTTC. Translating it yields CASSQELDYEQYF.

This clone was observed a few times. DNA for the CDR3: TGTGCCACCAAACTAGCGGGAGGGCCCTCCTACGAGCAGTACTTC. This codes for CATKLAGGPSYEQYF. The chain couples TRBV28 to TRBJ2-7, with 13 bases lining up with TRBD2. Germline V gene lookup returns CDR1 MDHEN and CDR2 SYDVKM. With V trimmed by 10 bases and J by 0 bases, 6 bases remained unmatched. The CDR3 spans 15 residues.

The sample holds a few counts of this clone. The rearrangement links TRBV6-5 to TRBJ1-1; D unresolved. This CDR3 has 13 amino acids. Trimming removed 6 bases from V and 0 bases from J, with 8 bases in between. From germline, CDR1 is MNHEY and CDR2 SVGAGI. CDR3 protein: CASSLQMNTEAFF. The CDR3 DNA follows: TGTGCCAGCAGCCTTCAGATGAACACTGAAGCTTTCTTT.

This clone was seen more than once but under ten times. The CDR3 DNA follows: TGTGCCAGCAGCCACCCGGACAGGGGGCGAGTCGAGCAGTACTTC. The encoded protein is CASSHPDRGRVEQYF. The rearrangement joins TRBV4-2 to TRBJ2-7; 11 bases align to TRBD1. The V gene's germline CDR1 is LGHNA and CDR2 YNFKEQ. The CDR3 has 15 amino acids. V shed 3 bases and J 6 bases; nucleotides not matched to a gene: 7.

This clone was counted a few times. The chain recombines TRBV19 with TRBJ2-1, with 11 bases aligning to TRBD2. The germline V gene has CDR1 LNHDA and CDR2 SQIVND (reference sequence). The J segment lost 9 bases and the V segment lost 5 bases, leaving 6 bases of the junction unmatched. The CDR3 is 14 residues long. The CDR3 nucleotides are TGTGCCAGTAGTTTGGGGACTAGCGGAACTGAGCAGTTCTTC. The encoded protein is CASSLGTSGTEQFF.

This chain connects TRBV7-2 to TRBJ2-1; D is possibly TRBD2 (5 bases). Germline assignment: CDR1 SGHTA and CDR2 FQGNSA. The CDR3 is made up of 16 amino acids. Trimming shortened V by 3 bases and J by 0 bases, and 12 bases separated the two germline ends. The CDR3 loop is CASSFPPRDSYNEQFF. For the CDR3, the DNA is TGTGCCAGCAGCTTCCCCCCCCGGGACTCCTACAATGAGCAGTTCTTC.

The rearrangement uses TRBV19 and TRBJ1-1; a possible D gene is TRBD1 (5 bases). V was trimmed by 10 bases and J by 4 bases, leaving 22 bases between them. Germline values: CDR1 LNHDA, CDR2 SQIVND (reference sequence). The CDR3 spans 15 residues. This CDR3 is CATRHPVPRGTEAFF. DNA of the CDR3: TGTGCCACCCGACACCCGGTACCAAGGGGCACTGAAGCTTTCTTT.

The genes are TRBV11-2 and TRBJ1-2, with 7 bases aligning to TRBD1. CDR1 and CDR2 from the germline V gene are SGHAT and FQNNGV. The V segment lost 5 bases and the J segment 8 bases; nucleotides outside the gene matches: 17. CDR3 length: 16 residues. This chain's CDR3 is CASSNGGQVQRGGYTF. CDR3 bases: TGTGCCAGCAGCAACGGAGGACAGGTTCAGAGAGGAGGCTACACCTTC.

This clone was detected only a few times. V usage is TRBV18 and J usage is TRBJ2-1; D may be TRBD2 (5 bases). Looked up from germline, CDR1 is KGHSH and CDR2 is LQKENI. The CDR3 runs 15 residues. Trimming removed 0 bases from V and 5 bases from J, with 11 bases in between. The CDR3 protein is CASSPPEDLDNEQFF. The DNA of the CDR3 is TGTGCCAGCTCACCACCGGAGGACCTGGACAATGAGCAGTTCTTC.

There are a few counts of this clone. V and J are TRBV5-1 and TRBJ1-1; D ambiguous. CDR1 and CDR2 (germline): SGHRS, YFSETQ. The CDR3 totals 14 residues. V was clipped by 0 bases and J by 4 bases, with 10 bases between them. CDR3 loop: CASSLEQSGTEAFF. For the CDR3, the DNA is TGCGCCAGCAGCTTGGAACAGTCCGGCACTGAAGCTTTCTTT.

This clone was counted only a few times. The chain carries TRBV7-2 and TRBJ2-2, with TRBD1 matching over 9 bases. The trim removed 4 bases at V and 4 bases at J, leaving 4 bases unmatched. CDR1 is SGHTA and CDR2 is FQGNSA in the germline V gene. The CDR3 runs 15 residues. In nucleotides, the CDR3 is TGTGCCAGCAGCTCAGGGACAGGGATCACCGGGGAGCTGTTTTTT. Encoded protein: CASSSGTGITGELFF.

CDR3: CASSSAQGPYEQYF. The DNA of the CDR3 is TGTGCCAGCAGTTCCGCCCAGGGCCCCTACGAGCAGTACTTC. The chain is built from TRBV28 and TRBJ2-7, with a weak D call TRBD1 (5 bases). Between the trimmed V and J ends, which lost 4 bases and 2 bases, there was a span of 12 bases. This CDR3 is built from 14 residues. Germline assignment: CDR1 MDHEN and CDR2 SYDVKM. Looking up the rest from reference TRBV28 and TRBJ2-7 gives the full variable domain: DVKVTQSSRYLVKRTGEKVFLECVQDMDHENMFWYRQDPGLGLRLIYFSYDVKMKEKGDIPEGYSVSREKKERFSLILESASTNQTSMYLCASSSAQGPYEQYFGPGTRLTVT.